These T cell receptor beta chains were read from a single sample in a study of T cells in localized non-small cell lung cancer. Assay used: immunoSEQ multiplex PCR; TCRdb lists only in-frame clones, some missing. The sample lists about 37,000 clones, more than 85% seen once, with 12% in the top ten. The sample was peripheral blood mononuclear cells, taken before any cancer treatment. The receptors here all came from a female donor older than 55 with stage II lung adenocarcinoma. Each CDR3 is given with its conserved first and last residue. The order of the fields is clone size, D gene, CDR3 length, V gene, J gene, CDR3 protein, CDR3 DNA. D genes are given only for firm matches. The size of a clone is reported for some rows only, either as once, few or many, or as a class for expanded clones.

.	.	13	TRBV2	TRBJ1-1	CAILFPQNTEAFF	TGTGCCATCCTTTTTCCCCAGAACACTGAAGCTTTCTTT
.	.	14	TRBV7-8	TRBJ1-5	CASSLAQRNQPQHF	TGTGCCAGCAGCTTAGCACAGCGCAATCAGCCCCAGCATTTT
.	TRBD1	15	TRBV7-3	TRBJ2-3	CASSLGQGAGDTQYF	TGTGCCAGCAGCTTAGGACAGGGGGCGGGAGATACGCAGTATTTT
.	.	15	TRBV7-7	TRBJ2-3	CASSLGVSHTDTQYF	TGTGCCAGCAGCTTAGGTGTGTCCCACACAGATACGCAGTATTTT
.	.	13	TRBV2	TRBJ1-2	CASSSEGVRGYTF	TGTGCCAGCAGTAGTGAGGGGGTGCGTGGCTACACCTTC
.	TRBD1	17	TRBV5-1	TRBJ1-1	CATRQGTGGAGGTEAFF	TGCGCCACCCGACAGGGGACAGGCGGCGCCGGGGGGACTGAAGCTTTCTTT
once	.	10	TRBV20-1	TRBJ2-1	CSPGENEQFF	TGCAGTCCAGGGGAAAATGAGCAGTTCTTC
.	.	12	TRBV19	TRBJ1-2	CASSIGGSGYTF	TGTGCCAGTAGTATAGGTGGTTCTGGCTACACCTTC
.	TRBD2	14	TRBV10-2	TRBJ2-7	CASSEFGLAYEQYF	TGCGCCAGCAGTGAGTTCGGACTAGCCTACGAGCAGTACTTC
.	.	15	TRBV19	TRBJ1-1	CASSITAAANTEAFF	TGTGCCAGTAGTATAACGGCAGCAGCAAACACTGAAGCTTTCTTT
few	.	16	TRBV28	TRBJ1-5	CASSFSRNSFNQPQHF	TGTGCCAGCAGTTTCTCCCGCAACAGTTTCAATCAGCCCCAGCATTTT